This T cell receptor (beta chain) was observed in a study of T cell responses to AZD1222 COVID-19 vaccine. Findings of the study overall: As reported, nearly half of all spike-specific TCRs target variant regions that are unmutated. The study sampled repertoires only after the peak T cell response. Donors were mostly white British, more females; clonal diversity possibly underestimated.

Pooling of second doses given at about 4 or about 12 weeks was done. Trimming left V 5 bases short and J 1 base short, with 17 bases between. Per germline, CDR1 KGHSH and CDR2 LQKENI. This CDR3 spans 16 amino acids. About this clone itself: Its specificity is not known.

Produced via immunoSEQ multiplex PCR; TCRdb's table is partial and in-frame only. This repertoire shows 140,000 or so clones, roughly 88% found once; its top ten account for 1.9%. The source of this sequence is an adult who received the AZD1222 COVID-19 vaccine. The chain carries TRBV18 and TRBJ1-1; TRBD1 might be the D (5 bases). Source: peripheral blood, taken 28 days after the second AZD1222 dose. The CDR3 nucleotides are TGTGCCAGCTCATCCCTGGGGGTCGGGACGAACACTGAAGCTTTCTTT. Translating gives CASSSLGVGTNTEAFF.